This entry is about one T cell receptor beta chain. Its antigen is unknown. Noted time point: patch test 1, 2 weeks after DPC sensitization. Stated treatment: therapeutic diphenylcyclopropenone sensitization with weekly scalp DPC. The drawing of blood occurred before each patch test was applied. The data were obtained in a study of human T cells and chemical hapten exposure. Study information: The study lasted 20 to 25 weeks, and patients were dosed weekly with diphenylcyclopropenone on the scalp throughout. Study observations and caveats: Large CDR3 similarity clusters arose significantly more often from expanded TCRs than from controls.

Original handling: With a range of 23,224 to 690,600, the median per sample was 95,638 TCRs. A single record per CDR3 protein comes from TCRdb applying MiXCR to the RACE reads. TCRdb's processing, not the authors', yielded these V and J calls. The data contain some 180,000 distinct CDR3 sequences, around 20% of them singletons. In germline, CDR1 is MGHRA, CDR2 YSYEKL. CDR3 length equals 21 residues. The V and J ends lost 1 base and 1 base, in that order; junction bases with no gene match: 17. The source is a woman aged 50 to 65 with alopecia areata. Some clones in this sample may be carry-over from other donors' samples. Sequenced here: whole blood, sampled in connection with sensitization to the hapten diphenylcyclopropenone (DPC). The chain couples TRBV4-1 to TRBJ2-4, with TRBD2 matching 9 bases. The CDR3 DNA reads TGCGCCAGCAGCCAAGGCCAAGGCCTTGGAGCGGGAGGATTGGCCAAAAACATTCAGTACTTC. Translating gives CASSQGQGLGAGGLAKNIQYF.